This T cell receptor beta chain was obtained from a study of T cell responses to AZD1222 COVID-19 vaccine. Study-level results: Across the whole spike, CD4 TCRs peaked at regions 160-218 and 743-854. Of the AZD1222 recipients, only five to seven were seropositive at baseline. Repertoires in all cases were sampled only once the peak T cell response had passed. The study found Spike-specific TCR breadth and depth rose after two AZD1222 doses.

Turning to this clone: Its antigen is undetermined.

Sequenced by immunoSEQ multiplex PCR; TCRdb stores in-frame clones only, minus some. The sample contains more than 95,000 clones, approximately 90% of which appear only once. Germline-derived CDR1 and CDR2 are SGHDT and YYEEEE. After removal of 4 bases from V and 11 bases from J, the junction contained 11 bases not matched to a gene. The CDR3 covers 14 residues. The rearrangement joins TRBV5-6 to TRBJ2-1; 8 nucleotides match TRBD2. The clonotype comes from an adult who received the AZD1222 COVID-19 vaccine. Source: peripheral blood, taken 28 days after the second AZD1222 dose. This CDR3 is CASSRTSGAEQQFF. The CDR3, as DNA: TGTGCCAGCAGCCGTACTAGCGGAGCTGAACAGCAGTTCTTC.